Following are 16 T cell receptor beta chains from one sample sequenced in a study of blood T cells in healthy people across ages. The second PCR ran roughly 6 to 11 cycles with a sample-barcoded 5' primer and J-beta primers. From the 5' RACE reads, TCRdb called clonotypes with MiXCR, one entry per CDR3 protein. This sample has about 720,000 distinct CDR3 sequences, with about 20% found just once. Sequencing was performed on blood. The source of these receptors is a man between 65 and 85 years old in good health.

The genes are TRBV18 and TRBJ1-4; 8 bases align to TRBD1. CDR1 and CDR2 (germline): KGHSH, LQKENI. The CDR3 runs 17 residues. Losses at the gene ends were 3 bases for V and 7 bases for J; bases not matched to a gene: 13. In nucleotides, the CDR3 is TGTGCCAGCTCACCCTCTCCAGGACGGGACAGGAGTGAAAAACTGTTTTTT. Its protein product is CASSPSPGRDRSEKLFF.

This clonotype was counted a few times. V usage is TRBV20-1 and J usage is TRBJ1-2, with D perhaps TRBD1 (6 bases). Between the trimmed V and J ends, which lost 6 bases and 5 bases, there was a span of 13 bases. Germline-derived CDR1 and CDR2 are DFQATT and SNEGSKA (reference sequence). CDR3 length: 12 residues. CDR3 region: CSAPDRQYGYTF. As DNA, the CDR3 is TGCAGTGCGCCCGACAGGCAGTATGGCTACACCTTC.

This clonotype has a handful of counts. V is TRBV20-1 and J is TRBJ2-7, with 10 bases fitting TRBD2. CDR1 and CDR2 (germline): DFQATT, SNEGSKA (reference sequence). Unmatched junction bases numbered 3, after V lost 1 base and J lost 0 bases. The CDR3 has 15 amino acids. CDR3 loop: CSARAGLAVSYEQYF. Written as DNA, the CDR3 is TGCAGTGCTAGAGCCGGACTAGCGGTCTCCTACGAGCAGTACTTC.

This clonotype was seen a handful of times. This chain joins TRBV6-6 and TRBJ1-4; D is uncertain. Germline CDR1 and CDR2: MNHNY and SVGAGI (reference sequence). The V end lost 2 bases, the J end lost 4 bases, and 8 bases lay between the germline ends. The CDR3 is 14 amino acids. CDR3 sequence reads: CASSYGSSNEKLFF. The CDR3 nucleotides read TGTGCCAGCAGTTACGGTAGTAGTAATGAAAAACTGTTTTTT.

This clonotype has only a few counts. The CDR3 spells CASSWTSGSNQPQHF. CDR3 coding DNA: TGCGCCAGCAGCTGGACCTCAGGGAGCAATCAGCCCCAGCATTTT. V gene TRBV5-1 combines with J gene TRBJ1-5, with D tentatively TRBD1 (5 bases). CDR3 length equals 15 residues. Trimming pared 3 bases from V and 1 base from J, leaving 11 bases between. In germline, CDR1 is SGHRS, CDR2 YFSETQ.

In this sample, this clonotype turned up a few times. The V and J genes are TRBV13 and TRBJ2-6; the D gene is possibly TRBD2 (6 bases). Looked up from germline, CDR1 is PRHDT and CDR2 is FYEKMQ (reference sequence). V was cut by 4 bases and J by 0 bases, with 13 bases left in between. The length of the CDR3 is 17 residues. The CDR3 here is CASSWGLSLSGANVLTF. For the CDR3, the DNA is TGTGCCAGCAGCTGGGGACTGAGCCTCTCTGGGGCCAACGTCCTGACTTTC.

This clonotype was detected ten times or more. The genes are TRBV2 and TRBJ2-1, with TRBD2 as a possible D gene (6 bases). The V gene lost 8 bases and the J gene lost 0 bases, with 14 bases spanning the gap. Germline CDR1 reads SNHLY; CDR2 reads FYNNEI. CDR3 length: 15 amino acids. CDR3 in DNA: TGTGCCAGCGGGGGGACCTGGAGCTCCTACAATGAGCAGTTCTTC. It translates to CASGGTWSSYNEQFF.

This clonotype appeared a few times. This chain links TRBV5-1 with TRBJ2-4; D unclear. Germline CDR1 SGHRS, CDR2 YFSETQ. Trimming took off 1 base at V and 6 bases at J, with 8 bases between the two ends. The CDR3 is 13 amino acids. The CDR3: CASSLSSPNIQYF. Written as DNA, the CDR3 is TGCGCCAGCAGCTTGTCCTCACCAAACATTCAGTACTTC.

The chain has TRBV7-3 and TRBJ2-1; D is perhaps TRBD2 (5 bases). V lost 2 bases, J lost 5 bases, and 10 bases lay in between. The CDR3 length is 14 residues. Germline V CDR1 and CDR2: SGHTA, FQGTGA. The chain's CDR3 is CASSLSGLNNEQFF. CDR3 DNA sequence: TGTGCCAGCAGCTTATCTGGACTCAACAATGAGCAGTTCTTC.

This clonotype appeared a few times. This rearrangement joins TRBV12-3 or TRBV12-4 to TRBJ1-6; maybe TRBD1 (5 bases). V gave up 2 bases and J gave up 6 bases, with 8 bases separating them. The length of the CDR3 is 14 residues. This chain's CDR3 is CASSLQGSNSPLHF. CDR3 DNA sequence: TGTGCCAGCAGTTTACAGGGTAGTAATTCACCCCTCCACTTT.

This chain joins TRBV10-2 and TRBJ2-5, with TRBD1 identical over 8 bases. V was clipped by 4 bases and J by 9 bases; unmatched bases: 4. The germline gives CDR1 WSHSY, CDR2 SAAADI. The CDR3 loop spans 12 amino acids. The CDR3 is CASSGETGAQYF. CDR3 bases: TGCGCCAGCAGTGGGGAGACAGGGGCCCAGTACTTC.

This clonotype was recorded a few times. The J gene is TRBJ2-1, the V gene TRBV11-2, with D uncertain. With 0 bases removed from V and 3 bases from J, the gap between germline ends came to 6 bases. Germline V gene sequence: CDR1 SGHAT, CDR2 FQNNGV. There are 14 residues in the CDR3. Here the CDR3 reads CASSLDPGYNEQFF. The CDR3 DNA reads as TGTGCCAGCAGCTTAGATCCGGGCTACAATGAGCAGTTCTTC. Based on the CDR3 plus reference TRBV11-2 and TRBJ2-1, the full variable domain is EAGVAQSPRYKIIEKRQSVAFWCNPISGHATLYWYQQILGQGPKLLIQFQNNGVVDDSQLPKDRFSAERLKGVDSTLKIQPAKLEDSAVYLCASSLDPGYNEQFFGPGTRLTVL.

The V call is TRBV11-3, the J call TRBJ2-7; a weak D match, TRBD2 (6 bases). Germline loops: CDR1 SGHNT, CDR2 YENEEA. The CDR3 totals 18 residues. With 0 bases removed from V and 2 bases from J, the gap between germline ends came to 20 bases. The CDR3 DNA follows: TGTGCCAGCAGCTTAGATCGAGTAGGGAGCGCGGGGACCTACGAGCAGTACGTC. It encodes CASSLDRVGSAGTYEQYV.

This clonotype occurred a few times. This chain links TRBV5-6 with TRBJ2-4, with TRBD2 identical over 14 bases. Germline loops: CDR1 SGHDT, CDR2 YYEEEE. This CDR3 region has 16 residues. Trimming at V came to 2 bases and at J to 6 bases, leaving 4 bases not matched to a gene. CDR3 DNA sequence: TGTGCCAGCAGCTTTGGACTAGCGGGAGGACTAAACATTCAGTACTTC. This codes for CASSFGLAGGLNIQYF.

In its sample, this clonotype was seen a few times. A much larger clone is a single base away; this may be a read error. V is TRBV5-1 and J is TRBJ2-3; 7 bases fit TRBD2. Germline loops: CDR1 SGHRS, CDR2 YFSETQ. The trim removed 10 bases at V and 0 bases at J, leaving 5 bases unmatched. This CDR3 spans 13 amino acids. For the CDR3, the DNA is TGCGCCGGTGGTAGCGGGAGCACAGATACGCAGTATTTT. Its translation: CAGGSGSTDTQYF.

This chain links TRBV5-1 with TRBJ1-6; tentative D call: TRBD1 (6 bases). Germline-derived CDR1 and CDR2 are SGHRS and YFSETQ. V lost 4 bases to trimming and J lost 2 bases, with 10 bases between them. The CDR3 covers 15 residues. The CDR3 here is CASSRGVTYNSPLHF. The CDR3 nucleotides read TGCGCCAGCAGCAGGGGGGTGACCTATAATTCACCCCTCCACTTT.